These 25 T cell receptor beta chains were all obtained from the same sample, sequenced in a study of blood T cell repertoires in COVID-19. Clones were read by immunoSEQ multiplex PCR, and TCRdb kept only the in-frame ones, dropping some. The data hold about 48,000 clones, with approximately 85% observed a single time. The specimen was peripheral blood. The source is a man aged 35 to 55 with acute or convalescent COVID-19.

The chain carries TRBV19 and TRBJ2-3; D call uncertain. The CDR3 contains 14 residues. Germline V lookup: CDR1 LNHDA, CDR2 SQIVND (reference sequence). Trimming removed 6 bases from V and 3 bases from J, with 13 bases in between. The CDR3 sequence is CASRRLLPTDTQYF. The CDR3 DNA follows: TGTGCCAGTAGAAGATTACTCCCTACAGATACGCAGTATTTT. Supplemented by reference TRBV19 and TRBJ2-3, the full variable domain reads DGGITQSPKYLFRKEGQNVTLSCEQNLNHDAMYWYRQDPGQGLRLIYYSQIVNDFQKGDIAEGYSVSREKKESFPLTVTSAQKNPTAFYLCASRRLLPTDTQYFGPGTRLTVL.

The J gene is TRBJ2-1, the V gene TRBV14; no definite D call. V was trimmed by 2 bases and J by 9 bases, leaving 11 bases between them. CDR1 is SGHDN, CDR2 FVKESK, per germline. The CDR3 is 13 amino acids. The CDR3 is CASSQYSGSEQFF. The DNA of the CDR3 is TGTGCCAGCAGCCAATACTCCGGTAGTGAGCAGTTCTTC.

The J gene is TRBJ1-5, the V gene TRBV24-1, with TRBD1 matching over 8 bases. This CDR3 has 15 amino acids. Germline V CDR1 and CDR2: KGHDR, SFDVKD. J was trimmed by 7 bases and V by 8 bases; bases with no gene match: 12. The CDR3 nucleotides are TGTGCCACCACCCCGGACAGGGCAATCCTACAGCCCCAGCATTTT. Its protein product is CATTPDRAILQPQHF.

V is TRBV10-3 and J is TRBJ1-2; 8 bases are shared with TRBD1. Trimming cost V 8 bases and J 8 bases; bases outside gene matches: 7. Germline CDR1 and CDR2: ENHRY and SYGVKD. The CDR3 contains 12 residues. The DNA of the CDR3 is TGTGCCATCGGGCCAGGGGGCGGAGGCTACACCTTC. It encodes CAIGPGGGGYTF.

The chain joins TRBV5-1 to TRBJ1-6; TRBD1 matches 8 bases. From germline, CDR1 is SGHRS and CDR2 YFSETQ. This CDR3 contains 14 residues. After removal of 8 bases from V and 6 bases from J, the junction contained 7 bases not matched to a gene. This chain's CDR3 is CASSKGQVNSPLHF. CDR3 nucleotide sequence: TGCGCCAGTAGCAAGGGACAGGTTAATTCACCCCTCCACTTT. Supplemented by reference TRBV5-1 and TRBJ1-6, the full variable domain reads KAGVTQTPRYLIKTRGQQVTLSCSPISGHRSVSWYQQTPGQGLQFLFEYFSETQRNKGNFPGRFSGRQFSNSRSEMNVSTLELGDSALYLCASSKGQVNSPLHFGNGTRLTVT.

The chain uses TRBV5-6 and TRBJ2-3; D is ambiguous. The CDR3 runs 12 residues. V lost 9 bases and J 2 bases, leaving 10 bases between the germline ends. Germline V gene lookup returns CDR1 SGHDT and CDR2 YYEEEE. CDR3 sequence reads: CATHKNTDTQYF. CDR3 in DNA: TGTGCCACCCACAAAAACACAGATACGCAGTATTTT.

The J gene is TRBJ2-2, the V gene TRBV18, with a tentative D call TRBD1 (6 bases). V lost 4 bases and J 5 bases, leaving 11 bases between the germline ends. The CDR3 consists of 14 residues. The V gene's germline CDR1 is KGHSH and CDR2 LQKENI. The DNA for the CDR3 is TGTGCCAGCTCACAGATGACAGGTACCGGGGAGCTGTTTTTT. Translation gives CASSQMTGTGELFF.

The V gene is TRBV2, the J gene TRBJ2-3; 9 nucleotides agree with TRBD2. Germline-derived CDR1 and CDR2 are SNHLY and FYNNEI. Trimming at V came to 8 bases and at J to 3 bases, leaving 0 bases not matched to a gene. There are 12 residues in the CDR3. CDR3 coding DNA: TGTGCCAGCGGACTAGCGACAGATACGCAGTATTTT. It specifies CASGLATDTQYF.

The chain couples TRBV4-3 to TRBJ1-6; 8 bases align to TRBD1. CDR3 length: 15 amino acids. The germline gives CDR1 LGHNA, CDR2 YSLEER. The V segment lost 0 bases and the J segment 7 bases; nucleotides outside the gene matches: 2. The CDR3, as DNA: TGCGCCAGCAGCCAAGAGACAGGGGAGAATTCACCCCTCCACTTT. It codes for CASSQETGENSPLHF.

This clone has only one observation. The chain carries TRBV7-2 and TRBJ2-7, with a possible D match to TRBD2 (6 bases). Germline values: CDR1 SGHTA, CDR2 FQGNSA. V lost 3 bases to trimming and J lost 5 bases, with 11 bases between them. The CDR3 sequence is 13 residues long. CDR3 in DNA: TGTGCCAGCAGCTTTCGGAGGGGTAACGAGCAGTACTTC. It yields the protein CASSFRRGNEQYF.

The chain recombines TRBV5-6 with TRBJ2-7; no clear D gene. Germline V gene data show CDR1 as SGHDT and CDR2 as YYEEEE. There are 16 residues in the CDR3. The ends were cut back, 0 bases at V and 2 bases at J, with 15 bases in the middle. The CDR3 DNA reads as TGTGCCAGCAGCTTGGCCGTCTCCTCCACAGCCTACGAGCAGTACTTC. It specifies CASSLAVSSTAYEQYF.

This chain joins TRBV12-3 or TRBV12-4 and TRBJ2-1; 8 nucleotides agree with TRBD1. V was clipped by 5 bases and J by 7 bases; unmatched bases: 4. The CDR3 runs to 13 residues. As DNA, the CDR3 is TGTGCCAGCAGTGGACAGGGCCGAAATGAGCAGTTCTTC. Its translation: CASSGQGRNEQFF.

Written as DNA, the CDR3 is TGTGCCAGCAGCTTGTTGTTTGGAGGGAGGACCGGGGAGCTGTTTTTT. Protein product: CASSLLFGGRTGELFF. The chain links TRBV5-4 to TRBJ2-2, with D possibly matching TRBD2 (6 bases). Trimming took off 1 base at V and 5 bases at J, with 15 bases between the two ends. The CDR3 length is 16 residues. Germline CDR1 SGHNT, CDR2 YYREEE (reference sequence).

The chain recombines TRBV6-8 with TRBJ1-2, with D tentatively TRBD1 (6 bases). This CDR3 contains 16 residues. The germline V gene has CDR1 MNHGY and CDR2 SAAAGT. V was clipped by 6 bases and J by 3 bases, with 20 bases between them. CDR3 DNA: TGTGCCAGCAGATCGCACCGGGACAAGCTCCACTATGGCTACACCTTC. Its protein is CASRSHRDKLHYGYTF.

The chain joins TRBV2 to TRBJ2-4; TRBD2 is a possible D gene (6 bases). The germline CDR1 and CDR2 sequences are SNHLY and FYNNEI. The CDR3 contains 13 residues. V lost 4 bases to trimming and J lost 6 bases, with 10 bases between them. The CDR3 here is CASSGGAVNIQYF. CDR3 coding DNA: TGTGCCAGCAGTGGCGGGGCCGTAAACATTCAGTACTTC. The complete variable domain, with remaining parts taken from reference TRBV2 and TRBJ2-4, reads EPEVTQTPSHQVTQMGQEVILRCVPISNHLYFYWYRQILGQKVEFLVSFYNNEISEKSEIFDDQFSVERPDGSNFTLKIRSTKLEDSAMYFCASSGGAVNIQYFGAGTRLSVL.

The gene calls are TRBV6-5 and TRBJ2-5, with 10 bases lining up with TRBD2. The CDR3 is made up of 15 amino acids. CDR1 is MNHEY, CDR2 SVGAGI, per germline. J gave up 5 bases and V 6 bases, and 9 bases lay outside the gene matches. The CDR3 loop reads CASSVAGGRIETQYF. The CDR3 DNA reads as TGTGCCAGCAGCGTAGCGGGGGGTAGGATTGAGACCCAGTACTTC.

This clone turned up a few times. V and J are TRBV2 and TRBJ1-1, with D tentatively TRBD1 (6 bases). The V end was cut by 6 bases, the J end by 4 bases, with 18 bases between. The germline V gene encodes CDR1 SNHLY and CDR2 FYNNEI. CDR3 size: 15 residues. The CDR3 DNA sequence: TGTGCCAGCAGGCTCGCCAGGGGTCTCCGCACTGAAGCTTTCTTT. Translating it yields CASRLARGLRTEAFF. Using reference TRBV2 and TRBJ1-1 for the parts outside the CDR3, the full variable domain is EPEVTQTPSHQVTQMGQEVILRCVPISNHLYFYWYRQILGQKVEFLVSFYNNEISEKSEIFDDQFSVERPDGSNFTLKIRSTKLEDSAMYFCASRLARGLRTEAFFGQGTRLTVV.

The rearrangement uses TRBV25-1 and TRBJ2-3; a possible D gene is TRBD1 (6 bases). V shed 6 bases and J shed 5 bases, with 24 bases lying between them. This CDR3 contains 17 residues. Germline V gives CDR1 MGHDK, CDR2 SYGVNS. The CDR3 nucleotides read TGTGCCAGCAGCGCACTTGAGAGGGCAGGGGCAAAAGATACGCAGTATTTT. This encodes CASSALERAGAKDTQYF.

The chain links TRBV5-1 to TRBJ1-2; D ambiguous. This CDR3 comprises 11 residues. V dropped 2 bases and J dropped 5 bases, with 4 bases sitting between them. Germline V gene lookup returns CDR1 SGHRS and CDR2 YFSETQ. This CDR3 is CASSFLYGYTF. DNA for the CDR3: TGCGCCAGCAGCTTCCTATATGGCTACACCTTC.

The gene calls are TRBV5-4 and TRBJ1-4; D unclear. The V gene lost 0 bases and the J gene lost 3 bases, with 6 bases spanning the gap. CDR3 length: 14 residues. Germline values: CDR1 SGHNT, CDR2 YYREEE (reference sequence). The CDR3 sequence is CASSLAVSNEKLFF. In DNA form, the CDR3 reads TGTGCCAGCAGCTTGGCAGTATCTAATGAAAAACTGTTTTTT.

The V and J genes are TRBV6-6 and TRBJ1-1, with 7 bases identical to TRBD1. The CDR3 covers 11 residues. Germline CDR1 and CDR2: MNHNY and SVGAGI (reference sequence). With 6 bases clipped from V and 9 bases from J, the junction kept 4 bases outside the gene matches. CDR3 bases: TGTGCCAGCAGGGGGACAGAGCAAGCTTTCTTT. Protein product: CASRGTEQAFF.

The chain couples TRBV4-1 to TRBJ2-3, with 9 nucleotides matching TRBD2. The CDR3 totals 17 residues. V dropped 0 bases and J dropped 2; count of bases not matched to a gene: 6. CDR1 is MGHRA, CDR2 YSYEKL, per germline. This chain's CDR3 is CASSQDGLAGYTDTQYF. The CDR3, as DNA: TGCGCCAGCAGCCAAGATGGGCTAGCGGGGTACACAGATACGCAGTATTTT.

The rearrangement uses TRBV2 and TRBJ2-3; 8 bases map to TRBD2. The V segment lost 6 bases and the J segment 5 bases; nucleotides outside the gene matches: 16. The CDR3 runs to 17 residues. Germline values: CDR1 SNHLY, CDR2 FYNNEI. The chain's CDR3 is CASSGVVLGLAGDTQYF. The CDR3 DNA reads TGTGCCAGCAGCGGGGTTGTCTTGGGCCTAGCGGGAGATACGCAGTATTTT.

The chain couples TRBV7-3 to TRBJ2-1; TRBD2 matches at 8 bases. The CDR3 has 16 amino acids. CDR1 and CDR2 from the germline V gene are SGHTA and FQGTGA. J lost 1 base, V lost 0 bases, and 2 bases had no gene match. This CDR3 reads CASSLTSGGSYNEQFF. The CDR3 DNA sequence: TGTGCCAGCAGCTTAACGTCGGGGGGGTCCTACAATGAGCAGTTCTTC.

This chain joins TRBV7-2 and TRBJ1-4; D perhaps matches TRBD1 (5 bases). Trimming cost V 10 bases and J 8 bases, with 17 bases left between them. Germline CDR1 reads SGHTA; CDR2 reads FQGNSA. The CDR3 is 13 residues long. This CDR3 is CATQRGLGEKLFF. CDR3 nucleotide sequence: TGTGCCACTCAAAGGGGTCTCGGGGAAAAACTGTTTTTT.